The next 9 T cell receptor beta chains were all read from a single sample in a study of T cell responses to AZD1222 COVID-19 vaccine. Repertoires were generated with immunoSEQ multiplex PCR, while TCRdb's copy carries only in-frame clones and drops some. Altogether roughly 130,000 clones are present, 91% being singletons, with the ten largest covering approximately 2.5%. The sequences come from peripheral blood, collected on day 0 of AZD1222 vaccination. These receptors were obtained from an adult in good health.

V and J are TRBV5-1 and TRBJ1-4; tentatively, D is TRBD1 (6 bases). Trimming left V 3 bases short and J 2 bases short, with 20 bases between. Germline V CDR1 and CDR2: SGHRS, YFSETQ. The CDR3 covers 18 residues. The DNA for the CDR3 is TGCGCCAGCAGCTCGAATCGGGACACTGTTTCGACTAATGAAAAACTGTTTTTT. Its protein is CASSSNRDTVSTNEKLFF.

The chain links TRBV18 to TRBJ2-7, with D perhaps matching TRBD1 (5 bases). Germline-derived CDR1 and CDR2 are KGHSH and LQKENI. Trimming left V 6 bases short and J 2 bases short, with 14 bases between. The CDR3 length is 14 residues. The CDR3 DNA sequence: TGTGCCAGCTCCCAGAACCACAGGCCCTACGAGCAGTACTTC. Its protein is CASSQNHRPYEQYF.

The chain is built from TRBV27 and TRBJ1-2; D is uncertain. Per the germline V gene, CDR1 is MNHEY and CDR2 is SMNVEV (reference sequence). This CDR3 is built from 13 residues. V was cut by 5 bases and J by 7 bases, with 14 bases left in between. For the CDR3, the DNA is TGTGCCAGCAGTCTCACGTTGGGTCTTGGCTACACCTTC. The encoded protein is CASSLTLGLGYTF.

The CDR3 sequence is CASSLKATASGGGNTIYF. CDR3 bases: TGTGCCAGCAGCTTGAAGGCGACAGCCTCGGGCGGTGGAAACACCATATATTTT. V is TRBV5-4 and J is TRBJ1-3, with a tentative D call TRBD1 (5 bases). Germline values: CDR1 SGHNT, CDR2 YYREEE (reference sequence). The CDR3 runs 18 residues. V was clipped by 1 base and J by 3 bases, with 20 bases between them.

The J gene is TRBJ2-3, the V gene TRBV4-3, with D unresolved. There are 14 residues in the CDR3. The germline V gene has CDR1 LGHNA and CDR2 YSLEER. V lost 0 bases to trimming and J lost 2 bases, with 6 bases between them. CDR3 nucleotide sequence: TGCGCCAGCAGCCAAGAAGCTACCACAGATACGCAGTATTTT. This codes for CASSQEATTDTQYF.

The chain employs TRBV5-1 and TRBJ2-3; possible D gene TRBD2, 6 bases. The length of the CDR3 is 16 residues. V lost 2 bases, J lost 4 bases, and 17 bases lay in between. Germline V gene data show CDR1 as SGHRS and CDR2 as YFSETQ. As DNA, the CDR3 is TGCGCCAGCAGCTTACTCCCTCTAGGAGGGTCAGATACGCAGTATTTT. Its protein product is CASSLLPLGGSDTQYF.

The rearrangement links TRBV4-1 to TRBJ1-1, with D possibly TRBD1 on 6 matching bases. CDR3 size: 15 residues. In germline, CDR1 is MGHRA, CDR2 YSYEKL. The ends were cut back, 4 bases at V and 1 base at J, with 13 bases in the middle. This CDR3 is CASSLRLGGNTEAFF. The CDR3 region has the DNA TGCGCCAGCAGCCTCCGATTAGGGGGGAACACTGAAGCTTTCTTT.

The chain employs TRBV5-1 and TRBJ2-1; TRBD1 might be the D (6 bases). The V and J ends lost 0 bases and 7 bases respectively, with 11 bases between them. The germline CDR1 and CDR2 sequences are SGHRS and YFSETQ. This CDR3 has 14 amino acids. The CDR3 sequence: CASSLDTGRNEQFF. The CDR3 nucleotides read TGCGCCAGCAGCTTGGACACAGGGCGGAATGAGCAGTTCTTC.

The chain employs TRBV5-1 and TRBJ2-2; D call uncertain. V dropped 3 bases and J dropped 4 bases, with 7 bases sitting between them. The CDR3 extends over 13 amino acids. Looked up from germline, CDR1 is SGHRS and CDR2 is YFSETQ. The CDR3 sequence is CASSYDVTGELFF. CDR3 in DNA: TGCGCCAGCAGCTATGATGTCACCGGGGAGCTGTTTTTT. Variable domain in full (rest from reference TRBV5-1 and TRBJ2-2): KAGVTQTPRYLIKTRGQQVTLSCSPISGHRSVSWYQQTPGQGLQFLFEYFSETQRNKGNFPGRFSGRQFSNSRSEMNVSTLELGDSALYLCASSYDVTGELFFGEGSRLTVL.